This T cell receptor beta chain appears in the sequencing data of a study of T cells after yellow fever vaccination. Across the whole study: SMART-Seq v4 Ultra Low Input served to prepare low-cell-number fractions. The study, taken as a whole, reports: Contaminants from the bulk population, in the form of abundant clonotypes, could be found in FACS-sorted repertoires. A weaker secondary response peaked on day 5, the primary on day 15.

Germline loops: CDR1 KGHSH, CDR2 LQKENI. V was pared by 3 bases and J by 1 base, with 15 bases between. CDR3 length: 16 amino acids. TCRdb called the 5' RACE reads again in MiXCR, with one record for every CDR3 protein. This table holds a few hundred thousand distinct CDR3 sequences, about 8.3% found once. Only a few counts were recorded for this clonotype. Its specificity is unknown. The material was PBMCs, obtained 45 days after the first yellow fever vaccination. This chain connects TRBV18 to TRBJ1-1, with D tentatively TRBD1 (5 bases). The receptor's source is a man aged 18 to 29 who received the YFV17D yellow fever vaccine. CDR3 protein: CASSPRPPTANTEAFF. Here the CDR3 DNA reads TGTGCCAGCTCACCTCGCCCCCCGACAGCGAACACTGAAGCTTTCTTT.